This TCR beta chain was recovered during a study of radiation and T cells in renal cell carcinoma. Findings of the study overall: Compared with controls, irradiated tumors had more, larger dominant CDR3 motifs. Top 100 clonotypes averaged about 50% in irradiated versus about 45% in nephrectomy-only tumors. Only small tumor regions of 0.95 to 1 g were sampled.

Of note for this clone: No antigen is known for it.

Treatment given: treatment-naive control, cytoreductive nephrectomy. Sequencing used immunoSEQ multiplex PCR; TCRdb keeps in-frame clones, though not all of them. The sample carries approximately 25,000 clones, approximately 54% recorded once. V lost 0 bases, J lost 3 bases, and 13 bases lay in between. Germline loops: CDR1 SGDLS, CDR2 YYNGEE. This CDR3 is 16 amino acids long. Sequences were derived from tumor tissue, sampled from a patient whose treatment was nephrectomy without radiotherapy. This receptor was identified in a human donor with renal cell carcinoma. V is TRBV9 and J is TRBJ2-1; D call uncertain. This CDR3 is CASSVDVSLSYNEQFF. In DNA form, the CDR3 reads TGTGCCAGCAGCGTAGATGTGTCCCTAAGCTACAATGAGCAGTTCTTC.